The 17 T cell receptor beta chains reported below all come from one sample, sequenced in a study of blood T cell repertoires in COVID-19. The repertoire was sequenced with immunoSEQ multiplex PCR; TCRdb's copy has only in-frame clones and lacks some. The repertoire holds roughly 330,000 clones, about 87% seen once, with 5.3% in the top ten. Sequencing was carried out using PBMCs or T cells enriched from blood (not recorded which). The origin of the receptors is a woman between 25 and 40 years old who had recovered from COVID-19.

V gene TRBV13 combines with J gene TRBJ1-4, with 7 bases aligning to TRBD1. The length of the CDR3 is 15 residues. Germline values: CDR1 PRHDT, CDR2 FYEKMQ (reference sequence). The junction had 2 bases not matched to a gene; V was cut back by 4 bases and J by 0 bases. In DNA form, the CDR3 reads TGTGCCAGCAGCTATACAGGGGCAACTAATGAAAAACTGTTTTTT. Its protein product is CASSYTGATNEKLFF. Combining the CDR3 with reference TRBV13 and TRBJ1-4 gives the whole variable domain AAGVIQSPRHLIKEKRETATLKCYPIPRHDTVYWYQQGPGQDPQFLISFYEKMQSDKGSIPDRFSAQQFSDYHSELNMSSLELGDSALYFCASSYTGATNEKLFFGSGTQLSVL.

The sample holds a few counts of this clone. This chain uses TRBV3-1 (or the pseudogene TRBV3-2) with TRBJ1-1; 9 nucleotides line up with TRBD1. Germline-derived CDR1 and CDR2 are LGHDT and YNNKEL (reference sequence). The V segment lost 1 base and the J segment 3 bases; nucleotides outside the gene matches: 9. The CDR3 consists of 17 residues. CDR3 loop: CASSQVIGQGIHTEAFF. CDR3 in DNA: TGTGCCAGCAGCCAAGTGATCGGACAGGGGATTCACACTGAAGCTTTCTTT.

V is TRBV6-4 and J is TRBJ1-5; perhaps TRBD1 as D (5 bases). This CDR3 is built from 14 residues. Germline values: CDR1 MRHNA, CDR2 SNTAGT. Trimming removed 3 bases at V and 4 bases at J, with 10 bases between. The CDR3 is CASSDGAGNQPQHF. CDR3 bases: TGTGCCAGCAGTGATGGTGCAGGGAATCAGCCCCAGCATTTT.

The genes are TRBV27 and TRBJ1-1; a possible D gene is TRBD1 (6 bases). V lost 5 bases to trimming and J lost 1 base, with 11 bases between them. CDR1 is MNHEY, CDR2 SMNVEV, per germline (reference sequence). CDR3 length: 14 residues. CDR3 residues: CASSPGQQNTEAFF. Written as DNA, the CDR3 is TGTGCCAGCAGTCCCGGACAGCAGAACACTGAAGCTTTCTTT.

The sample holds one count of this clone. The chain combines TRBV5-1 with TRBJ1-2; 9 nucleotides align to TRBD1. Germline trimming cut 3 bases from V and 6 bases from J; bases unmatched to any gene: 6. There are 14 residues in the CDR3. Germline-derived CDR1 and CDR2 are SGHRS and YFSETQ. In nucleotides, the CDR3 is TGCGCCAGCAGCTCCACAGGGGGCAAAAATGGCTACACCTTC. Encoded protein: CASSSTGGKNGYTF.

This rearrangement joins TRBV4-3 to TRBJ1-4, with TRBD1 as a possible D gene (5 bases). Germline V gives CDR1 LGHNA, CDR2 YSLEER. V was pared by 0 bases and J by 7 bases, with 21 bases between. This CDR3 contains 18 residues. The CDR3 loop reads CASSQDYQGRFLGEKLFF. DNA of the CDR3: TGCGCCAGCAGCCAAGATTATCAGGGCAGGTTCCTAGGTGAAAAACTGTTTTTT.

This chain uses TRBV2 with TRBJ2-7, with a tentative D call TRBD2 (6 bases). Trimming pared 4 bases from V and 3 bases from J, leaving 10 bases between. The CDR3 consists of 13 residues. Looked up from germline, CDR1 is SNHLY and CDR2 is FYNNEI. CDR3 amino acids: CASSVPGGYEQYF. The CDR3 region has the DNA TGTGCCAGCAGTGTCCCCGGGGGCTACGAGCAGTACTTC.

This chain joins TRBV15 and TRBJ1-1; unclear D gene. The CDR3 covers 14 residues. CDR1 is LNHNV and CDR2 is YYDKDF in the germline V gene (reference sequence). V was shortened by 0 bases and J by 1 base, with 6 bases between the two germline ends. Written as DNA, the CDR3 is TGTGCCACCAGCAGAGACACAAGGAACACTGAAGCTTTCTTT. As protein: CATSRDTRNTEAFF.

This clone was observed a few times. V and J are TRBV21-1 and TRBJ2-2; the table's D call of TRBD1 was not tested on the DNA. TRBV21-1 is a listed pseudogene. The CDR3 runs to 15 residues. CDR3 sequence (DNA): TGTGCCAGCAGCCCGGGGACAGCGAACACCGGGGAGCTGTTTTTT. Translation gives CASSPGTANTGELFF.

The genes are TRBV15 and TRBJ1-5, with 7 bases identical to TRBD1. Trimming at V came to 3 bases and at J to 6 bases, leaving 8 bases not matched to a gene. The CDR3 spans 15 residues. Germline V lookup: CDR1 LNHNV, CDR2 YYDKDF (reference sequence). The CDR3 is CATSSNRGISQPQHF. The DNA for the CDR3 is TGTGCCACCAGCAGTAACAGGGGAATCTCTCAGCCCCAGCATTTT.

The J gene is TRBJ2-2, the V gene TRBV28, with TRBD2 identical over 11 bases. The V gene's germline CDR1 is MDHEN and CDR2 SYDVKM. With 6 bases clipped from V and 5 bases from J, the junction kept 5 bases outside the gene matches. CDR3 size: 15 residues. CDR3 bases: TGTGCCAGCAGGATAGCGGGGGGGCGGACCGGGGAGCTGTTTTTT. Translation: CASRIAGGRTGELFF.

CDR3 amino acids: CASSREAGHTEAFF. In nucleotides, the CDR3 is TGTGCCAGCAGTAGAGAGGCAGGGCACACTGAAGCTTTCTTT. The chain employs TRBV7-2 and TRBJ1-1, with D perhaps TRBD1 (5 bases). The V gene's germline CDR1 is SGHTA and CDR2 FQGNSA. V gave up 6 bases and J gave up 3 bases, with 14 bases separating them. This CDR3 is 14 amino acids long.

The rearrangement uses TRBV5-3 and TRBJ2-5; 7 bases map to TRBD1. TRBV5-3 is sorted into the ORF group, with uncertain function. This CDR3 is built from 15 residues. The V gene end was trimmed by 4 bases and the J gene end by 3 bases; junction bases not matched to a gene: 9. The CDR3 nucleotides read TGTGCCAGAAGCGCCTCGACAGGGAGCAAAGAGACCCAGTACTTC. Its protein product is CARSASTGSKETQYF.

This clone has only a few counts. V and J are TRBV5-1 and TRBJ2-5; 7 bases map to TRBD2. J was trimmed by 3 bases and V by 7 bases; bases with no gene match: 6. Germline V gene data show CDR1 as SGHRS and CDR2 as YFSETQ. The CDR3 spans 13 residues. CDR3 in DNA: TGCGCCAGCGAACGCGGGGGAGAAGAGACCCAGTACTTC. Its translation: CASERGGEETQYF.

J is TRBJ1-1 and V is TRBV4-2; D gene ambiguous. V shed 3 bases and J shed 3 bases, with 11 bases lying between them. Looked up from germline, CDR1 is LGHNA and CDR2 is YNFKEQ. The CDR3 consists of 14 residues. The CDR3 reads CASSQVTGYTEAFF. In nucleotides, the CDR3 is TGTGCCAGCAGCCAGGTCACCGGGTACACTGAAGCTTTCTTT.

This clone was observed a few times. CDR3 DNA sequence: TGTGCCAGCAGCCCGAGGACAGCCTGGGGGACTAATGAAAAACTGTTTTTT. It is translated as CASSPRTAWGTNEKLFF. The rearrangement uses TRBV7-8 and TRBJ1-4; D might be TRBD1 (6 bases). Trimming took off 5 bases at V and 2 bases at J, with 18 bases between the two ends. The CDR3 has 17 amino acids. The germline CDR1 and CDR2 sequences are SGHVS and FQNEAQ.

This sequence joins TRBV7-2 and TRBJ1-1; D may be TRBD1 (5 bases). This CDR3 has 15 residues. Germline V gene data show CDR1 as SGHTA and CDR2 as FQGNSA. V was shortened by 1 base and J by 4 bases, with 13 bases between the two germline ends. The CDR3 spells CASSLVFGGGTEAFF. In nucleotides, the CDR3 is TGTGCCAGCAGCTTAGTATTTGGGGGAGGCACTGAAGCTTTCTTT.